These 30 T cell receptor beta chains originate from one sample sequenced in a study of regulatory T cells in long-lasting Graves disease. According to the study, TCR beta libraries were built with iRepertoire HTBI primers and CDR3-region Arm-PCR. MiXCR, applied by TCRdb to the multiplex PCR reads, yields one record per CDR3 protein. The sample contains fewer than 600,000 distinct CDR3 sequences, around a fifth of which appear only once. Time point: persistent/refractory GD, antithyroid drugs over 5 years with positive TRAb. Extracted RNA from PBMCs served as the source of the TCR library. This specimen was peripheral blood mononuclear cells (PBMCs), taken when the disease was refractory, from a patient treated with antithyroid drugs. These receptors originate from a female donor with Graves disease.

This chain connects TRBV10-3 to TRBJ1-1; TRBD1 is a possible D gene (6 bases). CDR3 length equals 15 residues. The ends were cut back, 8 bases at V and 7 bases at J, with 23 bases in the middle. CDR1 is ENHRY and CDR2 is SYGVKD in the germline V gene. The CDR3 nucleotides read TGTGCCATCGGGGGAGGGGCCCGGGGGGCCTTTGAAGCTTTCTTT. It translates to CAIGGGARGAFEAFF.

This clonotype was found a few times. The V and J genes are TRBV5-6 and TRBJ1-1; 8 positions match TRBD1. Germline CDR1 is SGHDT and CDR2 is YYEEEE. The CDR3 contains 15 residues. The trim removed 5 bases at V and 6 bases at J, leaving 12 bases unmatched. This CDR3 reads CASSPIDRGRAEAFF. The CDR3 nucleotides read TGTGCCAGCAGTCCCATCGACAGGGGCAGGGCTGAAGCTTTCTTT.

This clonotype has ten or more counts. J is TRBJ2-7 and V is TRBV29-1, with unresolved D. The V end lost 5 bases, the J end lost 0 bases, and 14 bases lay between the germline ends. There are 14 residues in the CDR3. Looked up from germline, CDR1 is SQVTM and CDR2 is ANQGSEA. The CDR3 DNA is TGCAGCGTTAGGACCCTACTTAGCTCCTACGAGCAGTACTTC. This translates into CSVRTLLSSYEQYF.

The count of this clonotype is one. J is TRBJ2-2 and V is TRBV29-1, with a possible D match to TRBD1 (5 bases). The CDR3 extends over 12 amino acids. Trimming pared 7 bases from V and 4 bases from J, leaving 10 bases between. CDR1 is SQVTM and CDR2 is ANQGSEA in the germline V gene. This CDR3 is CSGGQSTGELFF. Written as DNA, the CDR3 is TGCAGCGGCGGACAAAGCACCGGGGAGCTGTTTTTT.

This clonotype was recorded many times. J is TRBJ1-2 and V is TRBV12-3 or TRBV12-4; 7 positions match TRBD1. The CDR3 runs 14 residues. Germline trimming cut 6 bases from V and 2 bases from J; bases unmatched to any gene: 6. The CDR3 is CASRPTGTNYGYTF. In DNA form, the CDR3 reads TGTGCCAGCAGGCCGACAGGGACCAACTATGGCTACACCTTC.

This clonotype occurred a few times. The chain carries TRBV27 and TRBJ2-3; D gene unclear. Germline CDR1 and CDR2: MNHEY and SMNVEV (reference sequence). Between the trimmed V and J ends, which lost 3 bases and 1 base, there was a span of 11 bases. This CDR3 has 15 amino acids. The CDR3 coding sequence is TGTGCCAGCAGTTTTAGCCTTTTGGGCACAGATACGCAGTATTTT. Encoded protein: CASSFSLLGTDTQYF.

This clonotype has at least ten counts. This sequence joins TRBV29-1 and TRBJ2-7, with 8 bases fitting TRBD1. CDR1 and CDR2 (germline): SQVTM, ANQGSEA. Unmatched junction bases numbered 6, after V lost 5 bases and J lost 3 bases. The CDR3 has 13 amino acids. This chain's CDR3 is CSVRWTGNYEQYF. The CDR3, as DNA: TGCAGCGTTCGGTGGACAGGGAACTACGAGCAGTACTTC.

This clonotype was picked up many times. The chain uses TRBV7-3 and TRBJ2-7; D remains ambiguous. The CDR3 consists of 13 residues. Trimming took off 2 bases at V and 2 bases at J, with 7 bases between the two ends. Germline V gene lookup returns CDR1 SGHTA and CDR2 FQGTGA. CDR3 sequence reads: CASSLGHPYEQYF. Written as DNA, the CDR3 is TGTGCCAGCAGCTTAGGGCACCCCTACGAGCAGTACTTC.

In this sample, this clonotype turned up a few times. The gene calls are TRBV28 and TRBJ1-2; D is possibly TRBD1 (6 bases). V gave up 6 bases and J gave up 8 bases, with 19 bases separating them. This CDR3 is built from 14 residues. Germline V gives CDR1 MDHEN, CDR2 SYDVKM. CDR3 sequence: CASRPAGGPYGYTF. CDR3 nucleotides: TGTGCCAGCAGGCCGGCGGGGGGCCCTTACGGCTACACCTTC.

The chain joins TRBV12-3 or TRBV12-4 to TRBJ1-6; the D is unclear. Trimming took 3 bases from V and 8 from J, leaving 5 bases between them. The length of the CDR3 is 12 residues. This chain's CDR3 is CASSFFDSPLHF. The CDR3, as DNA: TGTGCCAGCAGTTTTTTTGATTCACCCCTCCACTTT.

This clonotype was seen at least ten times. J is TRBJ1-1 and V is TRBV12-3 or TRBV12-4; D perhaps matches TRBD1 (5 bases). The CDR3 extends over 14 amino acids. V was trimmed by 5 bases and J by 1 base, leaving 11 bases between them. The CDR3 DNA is TGTGCCAGCAGTGCGACAGAACCGAACACTGAAGCTTTCTTT. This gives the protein CASSATEPNTEAFF.

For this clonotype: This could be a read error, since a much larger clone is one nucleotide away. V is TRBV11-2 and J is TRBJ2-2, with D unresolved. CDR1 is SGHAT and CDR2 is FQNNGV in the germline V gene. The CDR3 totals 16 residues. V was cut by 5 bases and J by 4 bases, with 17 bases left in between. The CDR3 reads CASSQSPRLLTGELFF. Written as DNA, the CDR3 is TGTGCCAGCAGCCAAAGTCCGAGACTCCTCACCGGGGAGCTGTTTTTT.

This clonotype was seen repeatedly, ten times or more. The CDR3 DNA reads as TGTGCCAGCAGGACAGGGGCGAACACCGGGGAGCTGTTTTTT. It translates to CASRTGANTGELFF. The chain is built from TRBV11-2 and TRBJ2-2; 8 bases map to TRBD1. This CDR3 region has 14 residues. The junction had 0 bases not matched to a gene; V was cut back by 6 bases and J by 0 bases. CDR1 is SGHAT, CDR2 FQNNGV, per germline.

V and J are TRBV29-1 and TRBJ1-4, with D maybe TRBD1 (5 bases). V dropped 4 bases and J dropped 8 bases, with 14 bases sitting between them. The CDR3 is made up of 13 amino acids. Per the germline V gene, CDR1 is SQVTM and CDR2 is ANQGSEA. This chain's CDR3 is CSVGTGQREKLFF. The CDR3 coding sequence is TGCAGCGTTGGAACGGGGCAGCGGGAAAAACTGTTTTTT.

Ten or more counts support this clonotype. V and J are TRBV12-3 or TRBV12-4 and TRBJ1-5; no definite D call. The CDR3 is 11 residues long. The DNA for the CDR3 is TGTTCCCGCGGCAGCAATCAGCCCCAGCATTTT. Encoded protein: CSRGSNQPQHF.

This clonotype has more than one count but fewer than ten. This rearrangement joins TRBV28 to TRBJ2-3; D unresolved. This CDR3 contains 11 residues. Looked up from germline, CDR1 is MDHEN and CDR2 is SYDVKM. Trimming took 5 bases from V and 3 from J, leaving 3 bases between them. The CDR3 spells CASSETDTQYF. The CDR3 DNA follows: TGTGCCAGCAGTGAAACAGATACGCAGTATTTT.

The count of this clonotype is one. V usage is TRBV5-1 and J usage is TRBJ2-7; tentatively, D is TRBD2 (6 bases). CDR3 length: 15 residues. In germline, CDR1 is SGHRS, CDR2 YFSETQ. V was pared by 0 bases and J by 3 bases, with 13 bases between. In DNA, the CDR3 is TGCGCCAGCAGCTTGGCCGGCGGGGAGGACTACGAGCAGTACTTC. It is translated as CASSLAGGEDYEQYF.

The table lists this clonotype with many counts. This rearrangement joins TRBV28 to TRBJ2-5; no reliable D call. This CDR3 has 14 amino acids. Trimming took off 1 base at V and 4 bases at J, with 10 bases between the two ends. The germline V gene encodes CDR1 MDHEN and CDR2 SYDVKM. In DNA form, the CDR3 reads TGTGCCAGCAGTTTATCATCCGGGCGAGAGACCCAGTACTTC. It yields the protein CASSLSSGRETQYF.

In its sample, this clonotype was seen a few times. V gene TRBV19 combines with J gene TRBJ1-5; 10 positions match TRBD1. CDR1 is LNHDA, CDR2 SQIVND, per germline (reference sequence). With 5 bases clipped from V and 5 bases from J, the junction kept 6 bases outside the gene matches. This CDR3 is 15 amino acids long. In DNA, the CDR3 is TGTGCCAGTAGTGCCTACGGGACAGGGGATCAGCCCCAGCATTTT. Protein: CASSAYGTGDQPQHF.

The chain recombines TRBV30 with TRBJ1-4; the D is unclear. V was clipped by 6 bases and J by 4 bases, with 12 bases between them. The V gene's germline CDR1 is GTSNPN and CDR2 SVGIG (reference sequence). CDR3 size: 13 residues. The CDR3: CACGTYLNEKLFF. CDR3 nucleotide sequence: TGTGCCTGTGGCACTTACCTTAATGAAAAACTGTTTTTT.

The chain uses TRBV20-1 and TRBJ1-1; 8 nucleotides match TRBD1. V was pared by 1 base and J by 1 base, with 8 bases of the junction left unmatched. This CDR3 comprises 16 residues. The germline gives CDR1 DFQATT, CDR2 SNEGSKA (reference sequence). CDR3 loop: CSARVRDRGPNTEAFF. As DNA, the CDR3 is TGCAGTGCTAGAGTTAGAGACAGGGGCCCGAACACTGAAGCTTTCTTT.

The CDR3 region is CASSLMGEGQPQHF. In DNA form, the CDR3 reads TGTGCCAGCAGCTTGATGGGGGAGGGTCAGCCCCAGCATTTT. The rearrangement uses TRBV5-4 and TRBJ1-5; a possible D gene is TRBD1 (5 bases). CDR3 length: 14 residues. In germline, CDR1 is SGHNT, CDR2 YYREEE (reference sequence). The ends were cut back, 1 base at V and 6 bases at J, with 11 bases in the middle.

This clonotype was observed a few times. In nucleotides, the CDR3 is TGCGCCAGCAGACCGACGGGGAATGGCTACACCTTC. It is translated as CASRPTGNGYTF. J is TRBJ1-2 and V is TRBV5-1; D gene ambiguous. Germline-derived CDR1 and CDR2 are SGHRS and YFSETQ. Trimming removed 5 bases from V and 6 bases from J, with 11 bases in between. This CDR3 comprises 12 residues.

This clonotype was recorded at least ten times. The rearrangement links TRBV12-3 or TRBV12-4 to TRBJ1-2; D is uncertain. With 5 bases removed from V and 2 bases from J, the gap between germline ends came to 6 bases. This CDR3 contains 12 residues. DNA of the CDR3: TGTGCCAGCAGTGAAACCAACTATGGCTACACCTTC. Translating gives CASSETNYGYTF.

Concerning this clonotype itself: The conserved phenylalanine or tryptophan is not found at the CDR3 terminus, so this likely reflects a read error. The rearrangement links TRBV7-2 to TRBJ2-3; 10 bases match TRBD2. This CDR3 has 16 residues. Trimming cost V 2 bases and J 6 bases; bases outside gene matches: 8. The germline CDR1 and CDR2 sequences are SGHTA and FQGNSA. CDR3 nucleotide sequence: TGTGCCAGCAGCTTATCGAGCGGGAGGGCTCGGGATACGCAGTATCTT. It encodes CASSLSSGRARDTQYL.

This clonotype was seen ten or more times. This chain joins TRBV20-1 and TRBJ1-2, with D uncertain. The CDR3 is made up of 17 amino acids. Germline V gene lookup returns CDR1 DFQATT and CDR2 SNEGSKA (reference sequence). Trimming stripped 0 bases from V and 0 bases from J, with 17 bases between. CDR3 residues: CSARDAIGPEANYGYTF. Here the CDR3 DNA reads TGCAGTGCTAGAGATGCTATAGGGCCGGAAGCTAACTATGGCTACACCTTC.

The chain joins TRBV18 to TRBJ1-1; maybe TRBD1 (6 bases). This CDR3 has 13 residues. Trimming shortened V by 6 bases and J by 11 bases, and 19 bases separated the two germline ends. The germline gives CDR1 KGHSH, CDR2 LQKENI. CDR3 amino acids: CASSIEPGARAFF. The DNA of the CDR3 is TGTGCCAGCTCCATCGAGCCGGGGGCGAGGGCTTTCTTT. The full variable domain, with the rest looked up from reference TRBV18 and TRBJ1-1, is NAGVMQNPRHLVRRRGQEARLRCSPMKGHSHVYWYRQLPEEGLKFMVYLQKENIIDESGMPKERFSAEFPKEGPSILRIQQVVRGDSAAYFCASSIEPGARAFFGQGTRLTVV.

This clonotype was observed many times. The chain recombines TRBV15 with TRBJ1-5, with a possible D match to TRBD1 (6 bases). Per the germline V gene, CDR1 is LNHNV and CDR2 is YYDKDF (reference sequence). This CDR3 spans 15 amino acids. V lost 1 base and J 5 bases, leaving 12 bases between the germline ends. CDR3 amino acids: CATSRGQGTYQPQHF. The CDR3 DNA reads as TGTGCCACCAGCAGAGGTCAGGGGACGTATCAGCCCCAGCATTTT.

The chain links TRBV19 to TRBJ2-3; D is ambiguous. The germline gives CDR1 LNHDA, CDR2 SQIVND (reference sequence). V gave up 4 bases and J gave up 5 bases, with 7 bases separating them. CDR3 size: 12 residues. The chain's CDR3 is CASSKQEDTQYF. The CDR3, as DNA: TGTGCCAGTAGTAAGCAGGAAGATACGCAGTATTTT. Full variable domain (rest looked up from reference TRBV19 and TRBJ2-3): DGGITQSPKYLFRKEGQNVTLSCEQNLNHDAMYWYRQDPGQGLRLIYYSQIVNDFQKGDIAEGYSVSREKKESFPLTVTSAQKNPTAFYLCASSKQEDTQYFGPGTRLTVL.

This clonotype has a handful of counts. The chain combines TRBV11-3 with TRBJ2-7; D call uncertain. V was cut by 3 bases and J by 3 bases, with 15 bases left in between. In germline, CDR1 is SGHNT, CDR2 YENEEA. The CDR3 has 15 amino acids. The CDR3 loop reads CASSFSAGVGYEQYF. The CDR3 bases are TGTGCCAGCAGCTTTTCAGCAGGAGTCGGCTACGAGCAGTACTTC.